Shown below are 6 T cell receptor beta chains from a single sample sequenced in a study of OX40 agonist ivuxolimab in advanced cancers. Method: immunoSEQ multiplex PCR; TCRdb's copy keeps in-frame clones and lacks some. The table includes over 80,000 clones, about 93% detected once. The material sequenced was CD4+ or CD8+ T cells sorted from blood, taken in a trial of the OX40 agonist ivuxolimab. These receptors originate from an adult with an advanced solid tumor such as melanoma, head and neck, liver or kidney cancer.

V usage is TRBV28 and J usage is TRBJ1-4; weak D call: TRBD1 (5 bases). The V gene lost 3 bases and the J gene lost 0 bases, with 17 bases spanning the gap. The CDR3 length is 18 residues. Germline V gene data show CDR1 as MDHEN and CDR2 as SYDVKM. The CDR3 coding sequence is TGTGCCAGCAGTTTGGGGGTTACAGGCGATGCAACTAATGAAAAACTGTTTTTT. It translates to CASSLGVTGDATNEKLFF.

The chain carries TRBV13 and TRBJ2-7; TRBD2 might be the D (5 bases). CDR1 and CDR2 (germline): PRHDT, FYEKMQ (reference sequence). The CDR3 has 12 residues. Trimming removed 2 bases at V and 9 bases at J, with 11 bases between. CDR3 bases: TGTGCCAGCAGCTTAAGTGGGAGCACGCAGTACTTC. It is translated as CASSLSGSTQYF. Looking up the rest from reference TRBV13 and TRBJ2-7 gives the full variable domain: AAGVIQSPRHLIKEKRETATLKCYPIPRHDTVYWYQQGPGQDPQFLISFYEKMQSDKGSIPDRFSAQQFSDYHSELNMSSLELGDSALYFCASSLSGSTQYFGPGTRLTVT.

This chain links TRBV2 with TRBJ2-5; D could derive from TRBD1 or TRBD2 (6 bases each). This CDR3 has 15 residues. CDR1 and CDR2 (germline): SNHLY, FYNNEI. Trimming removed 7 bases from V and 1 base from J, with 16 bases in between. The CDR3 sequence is CASTSLGGFQETQYF. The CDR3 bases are TGTGCCAGCACCTCCTTGGGGGGCTTCCAAGAGACCCAGTACTTC.

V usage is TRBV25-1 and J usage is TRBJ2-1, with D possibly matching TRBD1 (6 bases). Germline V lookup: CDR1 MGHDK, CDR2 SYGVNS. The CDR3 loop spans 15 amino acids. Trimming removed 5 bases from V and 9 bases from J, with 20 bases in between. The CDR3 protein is CASSRDTLLQTEQFF. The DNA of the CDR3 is TGTGCCAGCAGTCGGGACACCCTTTTACAAACTGAGCAGTTCTTC.

CDR3 region: CASSYTYEQYF. In nucleotides, the CDR3 is TGTGCCAGCAGTTATACCTACGAGCAGTACTTC. The chain carries TRBV28 and TRBJ2-7; D gene uncertain. Germline CDR1 MDHEN, CDR2 SYDVKM. V dropped 4 bases and J dropped 2 bases, with 3 bases sitting between them. The CDR3 contains 11 residues.

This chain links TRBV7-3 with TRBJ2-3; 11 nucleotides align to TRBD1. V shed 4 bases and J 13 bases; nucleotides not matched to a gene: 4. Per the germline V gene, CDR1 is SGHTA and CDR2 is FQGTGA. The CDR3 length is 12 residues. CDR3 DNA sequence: TGTGCCAGCAGCTCCGGACAGGGGGCAGAGTATTTT. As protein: CASSSGQGAEYF. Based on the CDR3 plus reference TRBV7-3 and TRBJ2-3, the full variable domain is GAGVSQTPSNKVTEKGKYVELRCDPISGHTALYWYRQSLGQGPEFLIYFQGTGAADDSGLPNDRFFAVRPEGSVSTLKIQRTERGDSAVYLCASSSGQGAEYFGPGTRLTVL.